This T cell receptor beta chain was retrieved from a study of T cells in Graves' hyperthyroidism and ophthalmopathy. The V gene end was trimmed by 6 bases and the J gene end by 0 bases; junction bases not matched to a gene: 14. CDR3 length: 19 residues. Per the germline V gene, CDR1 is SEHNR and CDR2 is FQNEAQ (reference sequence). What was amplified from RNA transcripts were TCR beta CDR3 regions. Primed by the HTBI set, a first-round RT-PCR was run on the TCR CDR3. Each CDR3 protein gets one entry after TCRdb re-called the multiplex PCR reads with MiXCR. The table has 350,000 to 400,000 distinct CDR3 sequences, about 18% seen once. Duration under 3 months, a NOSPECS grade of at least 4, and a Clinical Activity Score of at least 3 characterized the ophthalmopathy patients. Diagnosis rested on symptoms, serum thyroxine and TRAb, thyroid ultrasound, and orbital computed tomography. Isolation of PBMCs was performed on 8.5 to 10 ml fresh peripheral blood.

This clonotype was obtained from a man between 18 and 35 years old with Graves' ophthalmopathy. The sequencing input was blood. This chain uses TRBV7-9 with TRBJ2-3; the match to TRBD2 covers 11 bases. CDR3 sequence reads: CASSRDSSGGTASTDTQYF. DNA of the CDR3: TGTGCCAGCAGTCGGGACTCTAGCGGGGGGACGGCTAGCACAGATACGCAGTATTTT. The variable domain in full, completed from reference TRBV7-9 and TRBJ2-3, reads DTGVSQNPRHKITKRGQNVTFRCDPISEHNRLYWYRQTLGQGPEFLTYFQNEAQLEKSRLLSDRFSAERPKGSFSTLEIQRTEQGDSAMYLCASSRDSSGGTASTDTQYFGPGTRLTVL.